This entry describes one T cell receptor beta chain. The antigen remains unidentified. This entry belongs to a study of siplizumab effects on memory and regulatory T cells. Findings and limits, study-wide: Proliferating Tregs in siplizumab cultures were never verified as suppressive.

The table came from immunoSEQ multiplex PCR; TCRdb's copy has only in-frame clones and leaves some out. Here the sample spans 750 to 950 clones, 72% being singletons. In the mixed lymphocyte reaction, cells were cocultured for 6 days at 37°C. The authors labelled responder PBMCs with CFSE and stimulator PBMCs with Violet Dye, and mixed them 1:1. The CDR3 consists of 14 residues. Unmatched junction bases numbered 6, after V lost 9 bases and J lost 4 bases. Germline CDR1 reads LNHDA; CDR2 reads SQIVND (reference sequence). The specimen was CFSE-low (dividing) CD4+ T cells sorted from an allogeneic mixed lymphocyte reaction. This clonotype originated in a human donor in good health; the cells came from an allogeneic mixed lymphocyte reaction. Some clones in this sample may be carry-over from other donors' samples. The chain joins TRBV19 to TRBJ1-6; 7 nucleotides line up with TRBD1. The CDR3 reads CASKPTGYNSPLHF. Written as DNA, the CDR3 is TGTGCCAGCAAGCCGACAGGGTATAATTCACCCCTCCACTTT.